One sample yielded the 12 T cell receptor beta chains listed below, sequenced in a study of cytomegalovirus exposure and HLA in healthy donors. Amplification used 60 Vbeta primers and 13 Jbeta primers. Profiled with immunoSEQ multiplex PCR; TCRdb holds only in-frame clones, not every one. The table includes some 150,000 clones, about 78% detected once. Sequenced input: PBMCs. Every receptor here comes from a man aged 35 to 55 in good health and CMV-seropositive.

The chain employs TRBV5-1 and TRBJ2-7; 7 positions agree with TRBD1. CDR3 length: 16 residues. Germline V lookup: CDR1 SGHRS, CDR2 YFSETQ. Unmatched junction bases numbered 14, after V lost 1 base and J lost 7 bases. The CDR3 DNA follows: TGCGCCAGCAGCTTGATAGACGGGACAGTCCCAGGGGAGCAGTACTTC. As protein: CASSLIDGTVPGEQYF.

The chain combines TRBV6-5 with TRBJ1-2; 9 positions agree with TRBD1. CDR3 length equals 13 residues. Germline lookup yields CDR1 MNHEY and CDR2 SVGAGI. Trimming at V came to 6 bases and at J to 8 bases, leaving 7 bases not matched to a gene. The CDR3 coding sequence is TGTGCCAGCAGGGGGGACAGGGTGAGCGGCTACACCTTC. Translation gives CASRGDRVSGYTF.

As for this clone: The sample carries other DNA sequences with the same CDR3. The chain employs TRBV19 and TRBJ1-3; D call uncertain. Germline V CDR1 and CDR2: LNHDA, SQIVND (reference sequence). V was shortened by 3 bases and J by 0 bases, with 9 bases between the two germline ends. The CDR3 spans 15 residues. CDR3: CASSILGSSGNTIYF. The DNA for the CDR3 is TGTGCCAGTAGTATTCTCGGGAGCTCTGGAAACACCATATATTTT.

The J gene is TRBJ2-7, the V gene TRBV28; no clear D gene. The V gene lost 5 bases and the J gene lost 0 bases, with 5 bases spanning the gap. Germline lookup yields CDR1 MDHEN and CDR2 SYDVKM. The CDR3 contains 12 residues. In DNA, the CDR3 is TGTGCCAGCAGTCTTAGCTCCTACGAGCAGTACTTC. Protein: CASSLSSYEQYF. Filled out from reference TRBV28 and TRBJ2-7, the complete variable domain reads DVKVTQSSRYLVKRTGEKVFLECVQDMDHENMFWYRQDPGLGLRLIYFSYDVKMKEKGDIPEGYSVSREKKERFSLILESASTNQTSMYLCASSLSSYEQYFGPGTRLTVT.

The chain's CDR3 is CASSFLLGQGSYGYTF. CDR3 DNA sequence: TGTGCCAGCAGTTTCCTCCTCGGACAGGGAAGCTATGGCTACACCTTC. The rearrangement joins TRBV27 to TRBJ1-2, with TRBD1 identical over 8 bases. Trimming at V came to 3 bases and at J to 4 bases, leaving 10 bases not matched to a gene. The CDR3 has 16 residues. The germline gives CDR1 MNHEY, CDR2 SMNVEV (reference sequence).

The V gene is TRBV5-6, the J gene TRBJ2-3, with 9 positions matching TRBD2. The V segment lost 1 base and the J segment 10 bases; nucleotides outside the gene matches: 7. Germline V gene lookup returns CDR1 SGHDT and CDR2 YYEEEE. This CDR3 contains 14 residues. CDR3 nucleotide sequence: TGTGCCAGCAGCTTGTTCGCTAGCGGGGAGGCGCAGTATTTT. Translated: CASSLFASGEAQYF.

The chain combines TRBV7-2 with TRBJ2-2; 7 nucleotides match TRBD1. There are 14 residues in the CDR3. Germline-derived CDR1 and CDR2 are SGHTA and FQGNSA. J was trimmed by 3 bases and V by 3 bases; bases with no gene match: 1. The CDR3, as DNA: TGTGCCAGCAGCTTTACAGGGGACACCGGGGAGCTGTTTTTT. Translation gives CASSFTGDTGELFF.

A few counts support this clone. This chain links TRBV7-9 with TRBJ2-1; D possibly corresponds to TRBD2 (6 bases). V was cut by 3 bases and J by 5 bases, with 11 bases left in between. This CDR3 is built from 14 residues. Germline V CDR1 and CDR2: SEHNR, FQNEAQ (reference sequence). CDR3 region: CASSFGTSNNEQFF. The CDR3 DNA sequence: TGTGCCAGCAGCTTCGGGACTTCCAACAATGAGCAGTTCTTC.

This clone is a singleton in its sample. The same CDR3 can be traced to other DNA sequences in this sample. This rearrangement joins TRBV7-2 to TRBJ2-7; TRBD2 matches 12 bases. Germline V gene lookup returns CDR1 SGHTA and CDR2 FQGNSA. The CDR3 spans 14 residues. The V segment lost 8 bases and the J segment 2 bases; nucleotides outside the gene matches: 4. DNA for the CDR3: TGTGCCAGCTCTCTAGCGGGAGGGCCCTACGAGCAGTACTTC. Protein product: CASSLAGGPYEQYF.

The rearrangement links TRBV6-5 to TRBJ1-2; 9 bases map to TRBD1. J was trimmed by 3 bases and V by 8 bases; bases with no gene match: 10. The germline gives CDR1 MNHEY, CDR2 SVGAGI. The CDR3 extends over 15 amino acids. The CDR3 region has the DNA TGTGCCAGCTATGCTCCGGGACAGGGACACTATGGCTACACCTTC. Translated: CASYAPGQGHYGYTF.

The chain recombines TRBV5-8 with TRBJ1-2; D gene ambiguous. Germline loops: CDR1 SGHTS, CDR2 YDEGEE. V was pared by 4 bases and J by 8 bases, with 21 bases between. The CDR3 totals 15 residues. CDR3 sequence (DNA): TGTGCCAGCAGCCCGGGAAAAGTCAGAGGAAGGGGCTACACCTTC. Translation gives CASSPGKVRGRGYTF. The variable domain in full, completed from reference TRBV5-8 and TRBJ1-2, reads EAGVTQSPTHLIKTRGQQATLRCSPISGHTSVYWYQQALGLGLQFLLWYDEGEERNRGNFPPRFSGRQFPNYSSELNVNALELEDSALYLCASSPGKVRGRGYTFGSGTRLTVV.

This clone appeared a single time. At one of its ends the junction is not consistent with the germline gene, which may arise from a read error. This rearrangement joins TRBV4-1 to TRBJ1-1; D ambiguous. The CDR3 length is 17 residues. Germline lookup yields CDR1 MGHRA and CDR2 YSYEKL. CDR3 loop: CANSQGFGGIMNTEAFF. The CDR3 DNA sequence: TGCGCCAACAGCCAAGGATTTGGTGGCATTATGAACACTGAAGCTTTCTTT.